This T cell receptor beta chain was recovered during a study of T cells in Graves' hyperthyroidism and ophthalmopathy. Study-wide results and caveats: In the analysis, a 13 V-J model separated ophthalmopathy from stable hyperthyroidism.

This clonotype was counted many times. The antigen remains unidentified. Trimming removed 7 bases from V and 7 bases from J, with 13 bases in between. The CDR3 sequence is 12 residues long. The PBMCs were taken from around 10 ml of fresh peripheral blood. The source material, RNA transcripts, was used to amplify TCR beta CDR3 regions. In the first-round RT-PCR of the TCR CDR3, the HTBI primer set was used. TCRdb recomputed calls from the multiplex PCR reads with MiXCR, one row per CDR3 protein. Among almost 600,000 distinct CDR3 sequences, about 14% were seen once, and the ten largest hold less than 6%.

The rearrangement joins TRBV12-3 or TRBV12-4 to TRBJ1-1, with D unresolved. The source material was blood. The receptor's source is a woman aged 25-40 years with Graves' hyperthyroidism that later progressed to Graves' ophthalmopathy. Here the CDR3 reads CASNPLDDEAFF. CDR3 coding DNA: TGTGCCAGCAACCCGTTGGACGATGAAGCTTTCTTT.